This T cell receptor beta chain was obtained from a study of identical twins. Turning to this clonotype: Its antigen is unidentified.

TCRdb redid the calling of the 5' RACE reads with MiXCR, one entry per CDR3 protein. The data hold about 1.7 million distinct CDR3 sequences, with less than 35% observed a single time. Study outcomes and limitations: Carriage of fewer insertions was seen in abundant cord blood beta clonotypes, whereas memory repertoires showed none.

The V end was cut by 2 bases, the J end by 10 bases, with 12 bases between. This CDR3 contains 12 residues. Germline CDR1 reads GTSNPN; CDR2 reads SVGIG (reference sequence). The genes are TRBV30 and TRBJ2-1; unclear D gene. This TCR derives from a newborn girl in good health. The sample taken for sequencing was cord blood. The chain's CDR3 is CAWSPSSYEQFF. The CDR3 coding sequence is TGTGCCTGGAGTCCAAGCTCCTACGAGCAGTTCTTC.